What follows describes a single T cell receptor (beta chain). The CDR3 loop spans 15 amino acids. Germline V lookup: CDR1 MDHEN, CDR2 SYDVKM. Trimming removed 7 bases from V and 8 bases from J, with 21 bases in between. These data come from a study of cytomegalovirus exposure and HLA in healthy donors. This PCR relied on a set of 60 Vbeta primers and 13 Jbeta primers. TCRdb keeps only in-frame clones here, not all; method: immunoSEQ multiplex PCR. Of about 120,000 clones detected, 80% appear once; the ten largest clones hold more than 0.2%. This TCR came from a man aged 45-60 years in good health and CMV-seronegative. The V call is TRBV28, the J call TRBJ1-5; D not resolved. Sequencing was done on a sample of PBMCs. The CDR3: CASTNRLGGLEPQHF. The DNA for the CDR3 is TGTGCCAGCACCAATCGGTTGGGAGGATTGGAGCCCCAGCATTTT.